The clone carrying this T cell receptor (beta chain) was recorded only once. These data belong to a study of blood T cell repertoires in COVID-19. Study-wide context: Material from acute and convalescent COVID-19 was sourced from the United States, Italy and Spain.

The CDR3 loop spans 15 amino acids. Germline values: CDR1 SGHTA, CDR2 FQGTGA. With 3 bases clipped from V and 2 bases from J, the junction kept 5 bases outside the gene matches. Profiled with immunoSEQ multiplex PCR; TCRdb holds only in-frame clones, not every one. The sample carries under 150,000 clones, around 83% recorded once. The sequencing sample was made of PBMCs or T cells enriched from blood (not recorded which). This TCR came from a man aged 25-45 years who had recovered from COVID-19. V gene TRBV7-3 combines with J gene TRBJ2-7; TRBD1 agrees at 9 bases. CDR3: CASSFTGGDAYEQYF. Here the CDR3 DNA reads TGTGCCAGCAGCTTTACAGGGGGCGACGCCTACGAGCAGTACTTC.